This T cell receptor (beta chain) stems from a study of spatial heterogeneity in lung cancer. Study-wide background: Detected beta-chain sequences consistently exceeded alpha-chain sequences.

Within the sample, this clonotype is medium-sized (0.01 to 0.1%). What it recognizes is unknown. TCRdb fed the 5' RACE reads into MiXCR, producing one record per CDR3 protein. The sample contains approximately 11,000 distinct CDR3 sequences, around 24% of which appear only once. Time point described: sample taken at primary tumor resection. Researchers sequenced whole RNA taken from tumor, nontumor lung or frozen PBMC without sorting. Study-wide points: Resection saw ubiquitous expanded tumor TCRs appear in blood more than follow-up did.

The material sequenced was PBMCs, taken at surgery. The sequence was obtained from a female donor with early-stage non-small cell lung cancer.

DNA of the CDR3: TGTGCCAGCAGCATTCAGGGAAACACCGGGGAGCTGTTTTTT. This translates into CASSIQGNTGELFF. The chain links TRBV13 to TRBJ2-2; D may be TRBD1 (5 bases). The CDR3 runs to 14 residues. Germline V lookup: CDR1 PRHDT, CDR2 FYEKMQ (reference sequence). Trimming stripped 5 bases from V and 2 bases from J, with 9 bases between.